The source of this T cell receptor (beta chain) is a study of regulatory T cells in long-lasting Graves disease (dated by TCRdb to about 2021). Background for the entire study: In the newly diagnosed Graves' disease group, patients had been taking antithyroid drugs for less than 3 months. The study took place in China and was registered as a clinical trial. Peripheral blood TCR sequencing and RNA sequencing compared persistent Graves' disease patients with newly diagnosed Graves' disease patients. A total of some 33 samples were covered by TCR sequencing, comprising around 13 persistent and about 20 newly diagnosed Graves' disease patients. Overall study outcomes, separate from this receptor: The small sample size was acknowledged by the authors as a limitation that may reduce accuracy. Persistent Graves' disease patients showed lower TCR Shannon entropy and fewer highly expanded clones than newly diagnosed patients, suggesting clonal expansion. Patients with persistent disease shared more public clonotypes (around 3,000) than newly diagnosed patients did (about 970). TRBV28, TRBJ1-2 and TRBJ2-5 were preferentially used in persistent disease, while TRBV20-1 and TRBJ2-1 were favored in newly diagnosed disease. Peripheral blood alone was examined, since thyroid tissue, which constituted the primary lesion, could not be accessed. Sequencing and analysis were limited to the TCR beta chain.

Library generation was performed with multiplex PCR. Sequencing used an Illumina HiSeq 4000. TCR beta libraries were built with iRepertoire HTBI primers and Arm-PCR amplification of CDR3 regions. PCR products were gel purified before sequencing. In the paper's pipeline: Across samples, 55 to 80 TRBV and 14 TRBJ segments were identified and used for gene usage analysis of CDR3 amino acid clonotypes. Filtered high-quality paired reads were merged into contigs using COPE and FqMerger. BLAST was used to align contigs to the IMGT TRBV, TRBD and TRBJ reference genes, and CDR3 was defined following IMGT. Clonotypes above 0.1% frequency were classified as highly expanded clones. Shannon entropy was used to measure repertoire diversity, and the Gini coefficient was used to measure V-J evenness. A clonotype was considered public if more than one individual shared it. TCRdb itself trimmed the public reads at Q25 with fastp, ran MiXCR and retained productive beta chains. Each entry is one CDR3 protein sequence, shown with its most common DNA and genes. The V and J calls were not made by the authors but by TCRdb's processing. In all, the sample holds around 330,000 distinct CDR3 sequences, and over 15% of those were seen once. The ten largest clones take up 35% to 45% of the sample.

This clonotype occurred many times. Its antigen specificity is not known. No much larger clone is present one base from it, and per-base qualities are unavailable. V gives up 0 bases and J gives up 1 base, and the segment between their germline ends measures 12 bases. Via the germline V gene (reference sequence), CDR1 is GTSNPN and CDR2 SVGIG. Including the terminal cysteine and phenylalanine, the CDR3 comprises 15 residues. The DNA shown is the 45-base CDR3, in frame from base 1. Per the publication, the time point label means: newly diagnosed GD, antithyroid drugs for less than 3 months. For both TCR sequencing and RNA sequencing, RNA was extracted from PBMCs using TRIzol. The diagnosis of Graves' disease was made according to American Thyroid Association guidelines. The patients came from an endocrinology department in Xi'an, China. Each patient gave about 8.1 milliliters of peripheral blood, collected in an EDTA anticoagulant tube. Ficoll Paque Plus density gradient separation was used to isolate PBMCs, and no further T cell sorting was done. An Agilent 2100 Bioanalyzer and agarose gel were used to check RNA quality, and a NanoDrop 2000 was used to measure RNA concentration.

The sequencing used peripheral blood mononuclear cells (PBMCs), collected at new diagnosis, from a patient treated with antithyroid drugs. The receptor's source is a female donor with Graves disease. The sequence is built from TRBV30 and TRBJ1-2, and the D gene may be TRBD1, 6 bases matching. The CDR3 protein: CAWSVRGGRNYGYTF. The bases read TGTGCCTGGAGTGTACGAGGGGGGCGTAACTATGGCTACACCTTC.